This TCR beta chain was identified during a study of blood T cell repertoires in COVID-19. On the study more broadly: The samples span acute and convalescent COVID-19 from the United States, Italy and Spain. The analysed material was cDNA or gDNA that came from T cells, B-cell-depleted T cells, or PBMCs.

In the source study's methods: The authors estimated nucleated cell counts from reference gene primer amplification. Clones were sequenced by immunoSEQ multiplex PCR, and TCRdb holds only the in-frame ones, with some missing. V and J calls plus clone size are reproduced from that table; the DNA served to infer D and trimming. Among 130,000 to 150,000 clones, roughly 88% were seen once, and the ten largest hold 6.5% to 9%. V was pared by 7 bases and J by 2 bases, with 21 bases between. This CDR3 contains 16 residues. Germline V gene lookup returns CDR1 SGHRS and CDR2 YFSETQ. This chain connects TRBV5-1 to TRBJ2-5; weak D call: TRBD1 (7 bases). The sequence was obtained from a woman aged 45-65 years in a cohort sampled during active or convalescent COVID-19. The sequencing sample was made of peripheral blood. The CDR3 region is CASGQTGRPIQETQYF. CDR3 DNA: TGCGCCAGCGGCCAGACAGGGAGGCCCATTCAAGAGACCCAGTACTTC. Full variable domain (missing parts from reference TRBV5-1 and TRBJ2-5): KAGVTQTPRYLIKTRGQQVTLSCSPISGHRSVSWYQQTPGQGLQFLFEYFSETQRNKGNFPGRFSGRQFSNSRSEMNVSTLELGDSALYLCASGQTGRPIQETQYFGPGTRLLVL.